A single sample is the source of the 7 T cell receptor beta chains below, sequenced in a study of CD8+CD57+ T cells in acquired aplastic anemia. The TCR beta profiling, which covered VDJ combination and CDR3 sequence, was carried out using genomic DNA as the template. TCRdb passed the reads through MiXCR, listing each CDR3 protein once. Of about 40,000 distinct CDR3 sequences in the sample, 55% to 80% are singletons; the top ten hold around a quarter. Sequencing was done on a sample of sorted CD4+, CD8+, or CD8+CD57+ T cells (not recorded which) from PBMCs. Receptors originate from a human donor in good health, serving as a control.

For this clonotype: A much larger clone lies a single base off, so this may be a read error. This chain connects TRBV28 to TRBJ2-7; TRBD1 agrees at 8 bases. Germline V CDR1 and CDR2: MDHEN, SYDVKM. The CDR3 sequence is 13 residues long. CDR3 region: CASSFPGGYGQYF. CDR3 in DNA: TGTGCCAGCAGTTTCCCAGGGGGCTACGGGCAGTACTTC. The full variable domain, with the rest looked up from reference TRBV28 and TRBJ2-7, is DVKVTQSSRYLVKRTGEKVFLECVQDMDHENMFWYRQDPGLGLRLIYFSYDVKMKEKGDIPEGYSVSREKKERFSLILESASTNQTSMYLCASSFPGGYGQYFGPGTRLTVT.

In nucleotides, the CDR3 is TGTGCCACCCGGACAGGCGCAACTAATGAAAAACTGTTTTTT. The encoded protein is CATRTGATNEKLFF. The chain links TRBV6-1 to TRBJ1-4, with 7 bases matching TRBD1. Germline CDR1 MNHNS, CDR2 SASEGT. This CDR3 is 14 amino acids long. Losses at the gene ends were 10 bases for V and 0 bases for J; bases not matched to a gene: 5.

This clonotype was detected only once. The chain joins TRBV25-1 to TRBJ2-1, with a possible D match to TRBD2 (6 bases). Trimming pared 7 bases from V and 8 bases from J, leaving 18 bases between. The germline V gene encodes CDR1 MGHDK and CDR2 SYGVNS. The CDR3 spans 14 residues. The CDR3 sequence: CASIRSGGSDEQFF. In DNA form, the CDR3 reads TGTGCCAGCATCCGGAGTGGAGGGAGCGATGAGCAGTTCTTC.

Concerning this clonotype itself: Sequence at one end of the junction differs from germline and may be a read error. The CDR3 DNA follows: TGCGCCAGCAGCTTGACCGGGACTAGCAGCACAGATACGCAGTATTTT. Protein sequence: CASSLTGTSSTDTQYF. The chain has TRBV25-1 and TRBJ2-3, with 9 bases fitting TRBD2. The CDR3 length is 16 residues. The germline gives CDR1 MGHDK, CDR2 SYGVNS.

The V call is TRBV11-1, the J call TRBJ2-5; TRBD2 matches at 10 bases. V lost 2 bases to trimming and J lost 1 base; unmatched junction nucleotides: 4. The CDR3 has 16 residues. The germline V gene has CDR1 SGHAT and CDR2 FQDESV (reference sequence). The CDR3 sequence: CASSLLAGESQETQYF. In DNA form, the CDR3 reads TGTGCCAGCAGCTTACTAGCGGGGGAGTCCCAAGAGACCCAGTACTTC.

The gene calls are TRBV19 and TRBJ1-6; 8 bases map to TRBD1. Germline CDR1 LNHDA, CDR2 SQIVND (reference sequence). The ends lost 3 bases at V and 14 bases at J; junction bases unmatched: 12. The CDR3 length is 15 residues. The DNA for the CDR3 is TGTGCCAGTAGTATTTCAGTCAGGGACAGGCCGACCCTCCACTTT. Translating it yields CASSISVRDRPTLHF.

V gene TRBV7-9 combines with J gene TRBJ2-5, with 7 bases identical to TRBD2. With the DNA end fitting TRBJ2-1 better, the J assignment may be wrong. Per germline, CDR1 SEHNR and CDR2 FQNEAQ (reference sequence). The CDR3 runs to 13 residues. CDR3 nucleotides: TGTGCCAGCAGCGGGGGGGCCTACAATGAGCAGTTCTTC. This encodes CASSGGAYNEQFF.